These 2 T cell receptor beta chains were sequenced from one sample in a study of T cell responses to AZD1222 COVID-19 vaccine. Assay used: immunoSEQ multiplex PCR; TCRdb lists only in-frame clones, some missing. The sample includes 120,000 or so clones, 85% to 90% of them seen just once. Material: peripheral blood, obtained on day 0 of AZD1222 vaccination. Receptors originate from an adult in good health.

The chain couples TRBV10-1 to TRBJ2-1, with TRBD2 as a possible D gene (6 bases). The CDR3 consists of 14 residues. Trimming pared 4 bases from V and 6 bases from J, leaving 13 bases between. The germline CDR1 and CDR2 sequences are WNHNN and SYGVQD (reference sequence). In DNA form, the CDR3 reads TGCGCCAGCAGTGGGGCCGGAGGGCCCAATGAGCAGTTCTTC. Translating it yields CASSGAGGPNEQFF.

The rearrangement links TRBV6-5 to TRBJ2-1; possibly TRBD1 for D (6 bases). Trimming stripped 6 bases from V and 5 bases from J, with 14 bases between. This CDR3 region has 14 residues. Germline loops: CDR1 MNHEY, CDR2 SVGAGI. The CDR3 reads CASSFSPGDNEQFF. DNA of the CDR3: TGTGCCAGCAGCTTCAGCCCAGGGGACAATGAGCAGTTCTTC.